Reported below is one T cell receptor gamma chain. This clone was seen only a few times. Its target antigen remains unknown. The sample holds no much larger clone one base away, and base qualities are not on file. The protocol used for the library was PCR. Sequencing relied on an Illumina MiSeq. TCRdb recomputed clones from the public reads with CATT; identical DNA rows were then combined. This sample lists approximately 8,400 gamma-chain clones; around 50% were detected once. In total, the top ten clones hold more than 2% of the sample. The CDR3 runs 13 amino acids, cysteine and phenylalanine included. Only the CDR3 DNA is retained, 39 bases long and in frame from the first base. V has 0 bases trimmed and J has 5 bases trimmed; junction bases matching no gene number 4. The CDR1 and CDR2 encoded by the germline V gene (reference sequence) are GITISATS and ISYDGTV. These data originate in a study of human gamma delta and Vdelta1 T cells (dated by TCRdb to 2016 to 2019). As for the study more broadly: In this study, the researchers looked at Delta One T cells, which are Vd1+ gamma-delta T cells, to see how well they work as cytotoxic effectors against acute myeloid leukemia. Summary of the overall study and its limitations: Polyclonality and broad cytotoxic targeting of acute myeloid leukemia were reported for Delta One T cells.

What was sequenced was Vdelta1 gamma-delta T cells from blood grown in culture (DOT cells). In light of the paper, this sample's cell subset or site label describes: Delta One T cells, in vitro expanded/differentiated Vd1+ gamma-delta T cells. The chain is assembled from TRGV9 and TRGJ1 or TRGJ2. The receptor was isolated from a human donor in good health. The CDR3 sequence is CALWEVRNYKKLF. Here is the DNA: TGTGCCTTGTGGGAGGTGCGTAATTATAAGAAACTCTTT.